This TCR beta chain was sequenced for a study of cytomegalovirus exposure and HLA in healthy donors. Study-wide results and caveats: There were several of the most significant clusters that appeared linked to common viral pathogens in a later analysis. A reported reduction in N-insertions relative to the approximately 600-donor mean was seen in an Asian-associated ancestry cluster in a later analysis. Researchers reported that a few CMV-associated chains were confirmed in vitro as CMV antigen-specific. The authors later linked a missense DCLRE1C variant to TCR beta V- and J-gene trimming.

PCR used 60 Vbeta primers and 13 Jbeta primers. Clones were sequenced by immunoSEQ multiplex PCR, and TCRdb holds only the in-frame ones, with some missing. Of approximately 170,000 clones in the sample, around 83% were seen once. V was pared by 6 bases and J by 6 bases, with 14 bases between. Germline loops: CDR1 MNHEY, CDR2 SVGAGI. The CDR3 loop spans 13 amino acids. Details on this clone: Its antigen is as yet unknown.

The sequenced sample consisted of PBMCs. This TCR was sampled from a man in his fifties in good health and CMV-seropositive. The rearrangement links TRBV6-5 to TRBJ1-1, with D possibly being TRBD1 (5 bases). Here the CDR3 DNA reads TGTGCCAGCAGAAACGCGGGGGAGGCTGAAGCTTTCTTT. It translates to CASRNAGEAEAFF.